Included here is one T cell receptor beta chain sequence, with context. No antigen is known for it. The junction had 6 bases not matched to a gene; V was cut back by 5 bases and J by 4 bases. Germline V lookup: CDR1 MNHEY, CDR2 SMNVEV (reference sequence). CDR3 length: 15 residues. These data are taken from a study of cytomegalovirus exposure and HLA in healthy donors. General observations from the study: The study dropped some indistinguishable V segments, TRBV6-2 and TRBV6-3 among them.

PCR involved 60 Vbeta and 13 Jbeta primers. The method was immunoSEQ multiplex PCR; TCRdb's version includes in-frame clones alone and lacks a portion of them. The sample lists roughly 190,000 clones, around 78% seen once, with approximately 2% in the top ten. V gene TRBV27 combines with J gene TRBJ2-1, with 9 bases aligning to TRBD2. The sequence was obtained from a woman in her thirties in good health and CMV-seropositive. Material: PBMCs. CDR3 residues: CASSIRAGGYNEQFF. The CDR3 DNA sequence: TGTGCCAGCAGTATCCGCGCGGGAGGGTACAATGAGCAGTTCTTC.